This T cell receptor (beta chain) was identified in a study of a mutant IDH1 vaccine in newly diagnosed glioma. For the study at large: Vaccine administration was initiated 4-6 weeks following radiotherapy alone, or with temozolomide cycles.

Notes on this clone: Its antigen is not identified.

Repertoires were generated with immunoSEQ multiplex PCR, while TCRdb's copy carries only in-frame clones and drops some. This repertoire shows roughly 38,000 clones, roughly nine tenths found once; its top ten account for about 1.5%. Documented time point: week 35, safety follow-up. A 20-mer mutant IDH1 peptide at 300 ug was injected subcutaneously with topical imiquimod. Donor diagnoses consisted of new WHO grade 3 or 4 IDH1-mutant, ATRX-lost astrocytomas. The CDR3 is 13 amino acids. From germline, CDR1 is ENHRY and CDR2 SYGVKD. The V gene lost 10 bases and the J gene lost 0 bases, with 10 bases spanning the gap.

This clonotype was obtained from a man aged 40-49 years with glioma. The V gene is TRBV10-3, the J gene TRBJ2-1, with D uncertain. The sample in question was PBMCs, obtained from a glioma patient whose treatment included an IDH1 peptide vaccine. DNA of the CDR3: TGTGCCACTACTGGGGTCTCCTACAATGAGCAGTTCTTC. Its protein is CATTGVSYNEQFF.